Following are 8 T cell receptor beta chains from one sample sequenced in a study of blood T cell repertoires in COVID-19. Clones were read by immunoSEQ multiplex PCR, and TCRdb kept only the in-frame ones, dropping some. This table holds 150,000 or so clones, around 85% found once. Material: peripheral blood. Receptors originate from a woman in her sixties with acute or convalescent COVID-19.

The chain carries TRBV28 and TRBJ1-6; D remains unclear. The CDR3 loop spans 15 amino acids. Germline V lookup: CDR1 MDHEN, CDR2 SYDVKM. Trimming shortened V by 7 bases and J by 0 bases, and 10 bases separated the two germline ends. The CDR3: CASTLVSSYNSPLHF. CDR3 DNA sequence: TGTGCCAGCACCCTGGTGAGCTCCTATAATTCACCCCTCCACTTT. Looking up the rest from reference TRBV28 and TRBJ1-6 gives the full variable domain: DVKVTQSSRYLVKRTGEKVFLECVQDMDHENMFWYRQDPGLGLRLIYFSYDVKMKEKGDIPEGYSVSREKKERFSLILESASTNQTSMYLCASTLVSSYNSPLHFGNGTRLTVT.

This chain connects TRBV28 to TRBJ2-5; TRBD1 matches at 7 bases. V lost 5 bases to trimming and J lost 5 bases; unmatched junction nucleotides: 8. The CDR3 spans 14 residues. In germline, CDR1 is MDHEN, CDR2 SYDVKM. CDR3 nucleotide sequence: TGTGCCAGCAGTCCCCCGACAGGGCTGGAGACCCAGTACTTC. It yields the protein CASSPPTGLETQYF.

The chain has TRBV28 and TRBJ2-1; TRBD2 matches 11 bases. There are 15 residues in the CDR3. CDR1 is MDHEN and CDR2 is SYDVKM in the germline V gene. Germline trimming cut 2 bases from V and 10 bases from J; bases unmatched to any gene: 7. The CDR3 loop reads CASSLSSGGVREQFF. The CDR3 coding sequence is TGTGCCAGCAGTTTAAGTAGCGGGGGGGTAAGAGAGCAGTTCTTC.

This chain uses TRBV6-5 with TRBJ2-7; 8 nucleotides line up with TRBD1. V lost 4 bases, J lost 5 bases, and 7 bases stayed unmatched. Germline CDR1 and CDR2: MNHEY and SVGAGI. This CDR3 is built from 14 residues. The CDR3 protein is CASSSGQGLNEQYF. The CDR3 nucleotides read TGTGCCAGCAGTTCAGGACAGGGCTTAAACGAGCAGTACTTC.

The chain recombines TRBV18 with TRBJ1-4, with TRBD1 identical over 7 bases. Losses at the gene ends were 4 bases for V and 8 bases for J; bases not matched to a gene: 1. This CDR3 has 12 amino acids. Germline-derived CDR1 and CDR2 are KGHSH and LQKENI. CDR3 protein: CASSLDREKLFF. The CDR3 DNA reads TGTGCCAGCTCACTGGACAGGGAAAAACTGTTTTTT.

The chain uses TRBV27 and TRBJ1-5, with TRBD1 matching over 7 bases. J was trimmed by 7 bases and V by 3 bases; bases with no gene match: 6. CDR1 is MNHEY, CDR2 SMNVEV, per germline (reference sequence). The CDR3 is 14 residues long. Here the CDR3 reads CASSFTTGSQPQHF. The CDR3 coding sequence is TGTGCCAGCAGTTTTACGACAGGGTCCCAGCCCCAGCATTTT.

This chain uses TRBV6-1 with TRBJ1-2; weak D call: TRBD1 (5 bases). The CDR3 length is 15 residues. Germline V gene sequence: CDR1 MNHNS, CDR2 SASEGT. The V end was cut by 3 bases, the J end by 2 bases, with 13 bases between. The CDR3 nucleotides read TGTGCCAGCAGTGACCCCCGGGGGGAGAACTATGGCTACACCTTC. Its protein product is CASSDPRGENYGYTF.

This chain links TRBV11-3 with TRBJ2-5; weak D call: TRBD1 (5 bases). V lost 3 bases and J 2 bases, leaving 10 bases between the germline ends. CDR1 is SGHNT, CDR2 YENEEA, per germline. The CDR3 covers 14 residues. The CDR3 sequence is CASSFGHQQETQYF. In nucleotides, the CDR3 is TGTGCCAGCAGCTTCGGACACCAACAAGAGACCCAGTACTTC. The full variable domain, in which reference TRBV11-3 and TRBJ2-5 provide the parts outside the CDR3, is EAGVVQSPRYKIIEKKQPVAFWCNPISGHNTLYWYLQNLGQGPELLIRYENEEAVDDSQLPKDRFSAERLKGVDSTLKIQPAELGDSAVYLCASSFGHQQETQYFGPGTRLLVL.